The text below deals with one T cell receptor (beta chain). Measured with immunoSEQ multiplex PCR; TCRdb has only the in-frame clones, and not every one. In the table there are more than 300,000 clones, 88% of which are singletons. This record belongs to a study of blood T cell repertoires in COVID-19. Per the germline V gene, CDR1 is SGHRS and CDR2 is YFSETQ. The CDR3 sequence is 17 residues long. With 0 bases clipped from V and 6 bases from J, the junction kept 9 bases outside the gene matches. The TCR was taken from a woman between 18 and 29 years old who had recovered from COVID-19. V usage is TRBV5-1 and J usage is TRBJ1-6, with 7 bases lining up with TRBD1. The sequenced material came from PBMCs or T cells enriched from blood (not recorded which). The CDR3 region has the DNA TGCGCCAGCAGCTTGGTCAGCAGGGGGAACGGTAATTCACCCCTCCACTTT. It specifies CASSLVSRGNGNSPLHF.